This T cell receptor (beta chain) comes out of a study of T-cell reconstitution after alpha-beta-depleted transplantation in children. To note about this clonotype: Its specificity is not known.

Study-wide results and limits: Newly made T cells mostly supplied T-cell counts and diversity one year after transplant.

Construction of the TCRbeta library involved unique molecular identifiers. Using its own MiXCR run on the PCR reads, TCRdb lists one record per CDR3 protein. This table has about 900,000 distinct CDR3 sequences, roughly 31% appearing once. This sample comprised PBMCs, mostly from graft donor cells, obtained 360 days after TCRalphabeta/CD19-depleted stem cell transplant. The clonotype originates from a boy under three years old who had a stem cell transplant for SCID, so the T cells may come from the graft donor.

The CDR3 DNA reads TGCAGCGTTCTGGGTGGTGGTGGCTACACCTTC. Translating it yields CSVLGGGGYTF. The chain is built from TRBV29-1 and TRBJ1-2; D not resolved. Trimming shortened V by 5 bases and J by 7 bases, and 11 bases separated the two germline ends. In germline, CDR1 is SQVTM, CDR2 ANQGSEA. The CDR3 length is 11 residues.